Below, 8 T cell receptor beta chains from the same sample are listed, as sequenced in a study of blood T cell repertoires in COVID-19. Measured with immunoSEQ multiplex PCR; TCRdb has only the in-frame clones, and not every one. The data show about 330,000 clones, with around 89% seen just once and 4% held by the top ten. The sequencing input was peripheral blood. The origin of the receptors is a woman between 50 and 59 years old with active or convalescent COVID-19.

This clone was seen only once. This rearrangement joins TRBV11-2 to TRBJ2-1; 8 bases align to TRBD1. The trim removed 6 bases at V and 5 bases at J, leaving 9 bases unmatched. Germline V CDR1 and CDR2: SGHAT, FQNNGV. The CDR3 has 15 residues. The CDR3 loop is CASRTNRGIHNEQFF. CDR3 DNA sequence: TGTGCCAGCAGGACTAACAGGGGGATTCACAATGAGCAGTTCTTC.

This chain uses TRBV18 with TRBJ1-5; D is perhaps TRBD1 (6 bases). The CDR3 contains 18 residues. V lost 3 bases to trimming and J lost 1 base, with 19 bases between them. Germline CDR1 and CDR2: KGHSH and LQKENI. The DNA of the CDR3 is TGTGCCAGCTCACCGGTGGCGACAGGAGGTAGGAGCAATCAGCCCCAGCATTTT. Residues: CASSPVATGGRSNQPQHF. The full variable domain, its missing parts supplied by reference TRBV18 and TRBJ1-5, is NAGVMQNPRHLVRRRGQEARLRCSPMKGHSHVYWYRQLPEEGLKFMVYLQKENIIDESGMPKERFSAEFPKEGPSILRIQQVVRGDSAAYFCASSPVATGGRSNQPQHFGDGTRLSIL.

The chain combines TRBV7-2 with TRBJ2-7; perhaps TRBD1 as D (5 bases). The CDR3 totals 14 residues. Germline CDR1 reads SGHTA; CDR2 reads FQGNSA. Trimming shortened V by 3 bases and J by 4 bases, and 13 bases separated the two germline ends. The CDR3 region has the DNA TGTGCCAGCAGCTTGGGGCCCCTTCCGTACGAGCAGTACTTC. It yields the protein CASSLGPLPYEQYF.

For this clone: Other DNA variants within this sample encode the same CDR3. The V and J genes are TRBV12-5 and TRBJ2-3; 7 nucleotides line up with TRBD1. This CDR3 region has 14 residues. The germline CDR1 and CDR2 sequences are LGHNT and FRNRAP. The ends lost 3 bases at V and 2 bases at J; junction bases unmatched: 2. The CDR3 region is CASGLDRVTDTQYF. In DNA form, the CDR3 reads TGTGCTAGTGGTTTAGACAGGGTCACAGATACGCAGTATTTT. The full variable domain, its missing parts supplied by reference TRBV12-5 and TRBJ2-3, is DARVTQTPRHKVTEMGQEVTMRCQPILGHNTVFWYRQTMMQGLELLAYFRNRAPLDDSGMPKDRFSAEMPDATLATLKIQPSEPRDSAVYFCASGLDRVTDTQYFGPGTRLTVL.

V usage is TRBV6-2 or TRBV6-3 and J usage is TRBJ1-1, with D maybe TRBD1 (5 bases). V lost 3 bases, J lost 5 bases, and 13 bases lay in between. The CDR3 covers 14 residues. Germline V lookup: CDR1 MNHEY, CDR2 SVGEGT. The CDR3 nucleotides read TGTGCCAGCAGTTATAGCGCCGGGGGGACTGAAGCTTTCTTT. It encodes CASSYSAGGTEAFF.

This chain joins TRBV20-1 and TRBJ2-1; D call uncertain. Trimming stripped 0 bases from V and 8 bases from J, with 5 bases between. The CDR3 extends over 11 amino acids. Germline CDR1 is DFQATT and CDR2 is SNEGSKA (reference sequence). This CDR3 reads CSAREQDEQFF. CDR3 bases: TGCAGTGCTAGAGAGCAGGATGAGCAGTTCTTC.

The CDR3 here is CASSPTGQGNQPQHF. CDR3 nucleotide sequence: TGTGCCAGCAGCCCAACCGGACAGGGCAATCAGCCCCAGCATTTT. This rearrangement joins TRBV7-9 to TRBJ1-5; 7 bases line up with TRBD1. There are 15 residues in the CDR3. Looked up from germline, CDR1 is SEHNR and CDR2 is FQNEAQ (reference sequence). V gave up 5 bases and J gave up 2 bases; unmatched junction bases: 6.

The CDR3 here is CASGFVGQGFGTNTEAFF. CDR3 in DNA: TGTGCTAGTGGTTTCGTGGGTCAGGGGTTCGGGACGAACACTGAAGCTTTCTTT. The chain links TRBV12-5 to TRBJ1-1; possibly TRBD1 for D (6 bases). Germline V CDR1 and CDR2: LGHNT, FRNRAP. The CDR3 consists of 18 residues. V was shortened by 3 bases and J by 1 base, with 21 bases between the two germline ends.